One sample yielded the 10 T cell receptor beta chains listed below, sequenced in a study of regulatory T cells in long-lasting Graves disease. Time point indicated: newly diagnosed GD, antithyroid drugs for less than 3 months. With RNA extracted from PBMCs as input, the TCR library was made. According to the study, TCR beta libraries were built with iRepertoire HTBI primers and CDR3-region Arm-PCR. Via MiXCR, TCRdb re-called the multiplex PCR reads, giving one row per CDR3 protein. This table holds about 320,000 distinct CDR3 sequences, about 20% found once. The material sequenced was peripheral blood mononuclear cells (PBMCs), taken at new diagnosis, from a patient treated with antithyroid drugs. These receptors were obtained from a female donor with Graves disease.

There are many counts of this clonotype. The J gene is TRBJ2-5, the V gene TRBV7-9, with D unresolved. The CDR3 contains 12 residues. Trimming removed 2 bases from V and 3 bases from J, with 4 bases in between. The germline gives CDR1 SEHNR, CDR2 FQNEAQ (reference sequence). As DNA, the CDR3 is TGTGCCAGCAGCTTAAAGGAAGAGACCCAGTACTTC. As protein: CASSLKEETQYF.

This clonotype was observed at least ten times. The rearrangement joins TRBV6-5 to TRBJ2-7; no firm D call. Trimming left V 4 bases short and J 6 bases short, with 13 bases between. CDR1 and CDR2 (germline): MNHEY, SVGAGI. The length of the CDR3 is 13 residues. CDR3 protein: CASSLRLVGEQYF. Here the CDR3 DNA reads TGTGCCAGCAGTTTGCGGCTAGTTGGCGAGCAGTACTTC.

The CDR3 reads CASSVAGGYPFKETQYF. The CDR3 DNA is TGTGCCAGCAGTGTAGCGGGAGGGTACCCCTTTAAAGAGACCCAGTACTTC. The chain links TRBV28 to TRBJ2-1; 11 bases are a match to TRBD2. The tail of the sequence fits TRBJ2-5 better, so the J call may be wrong. There are 17 residues in the CDR3. CDR1 is MDHEN, CDR2 SYDVKM, per germline.

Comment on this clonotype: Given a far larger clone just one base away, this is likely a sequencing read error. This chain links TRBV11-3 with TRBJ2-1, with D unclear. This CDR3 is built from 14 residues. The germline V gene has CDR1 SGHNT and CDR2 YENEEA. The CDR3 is CASSPVRKMNGQFF. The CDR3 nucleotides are TGTGCCAGCAGCCCTGTCAGGAAGATGAATGGGCAGTTCTTC.

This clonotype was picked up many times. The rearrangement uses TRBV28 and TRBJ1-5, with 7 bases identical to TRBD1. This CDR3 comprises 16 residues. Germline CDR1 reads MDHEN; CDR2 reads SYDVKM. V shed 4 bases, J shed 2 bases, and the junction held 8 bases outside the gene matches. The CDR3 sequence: CASSSFTGVGNQPQHF. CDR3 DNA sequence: TGTGCCAGCAGTTCTTTTACAGGGGTCGGCAATCAGCCCCAGCATTTT.

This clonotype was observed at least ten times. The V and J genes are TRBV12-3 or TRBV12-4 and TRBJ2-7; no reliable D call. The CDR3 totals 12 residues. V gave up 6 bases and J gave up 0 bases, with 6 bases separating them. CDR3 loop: CASSLYSYEQYF. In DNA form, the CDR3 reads TGTGCCAGCAGCTTGTACTCCTACGAGCAGTACTTC.

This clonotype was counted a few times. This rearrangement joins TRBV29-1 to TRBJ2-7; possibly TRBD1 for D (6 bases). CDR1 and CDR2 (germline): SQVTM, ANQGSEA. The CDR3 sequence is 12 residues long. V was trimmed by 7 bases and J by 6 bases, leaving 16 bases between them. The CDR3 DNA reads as TGCAGCGCCGGAACCGACAGGTCCGAGCAGTACTTC. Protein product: CSAGTDRSEQYF.

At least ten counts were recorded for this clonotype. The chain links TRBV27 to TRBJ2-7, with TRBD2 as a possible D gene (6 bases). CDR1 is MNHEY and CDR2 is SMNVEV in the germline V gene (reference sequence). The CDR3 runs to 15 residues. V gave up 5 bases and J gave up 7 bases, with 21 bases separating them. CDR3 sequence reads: CASSQRPLAGKEQYF. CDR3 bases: TGTGCCAGCAGTCAGCGCCCACTGGCGGGAAAAGAGCAGTACTTC.

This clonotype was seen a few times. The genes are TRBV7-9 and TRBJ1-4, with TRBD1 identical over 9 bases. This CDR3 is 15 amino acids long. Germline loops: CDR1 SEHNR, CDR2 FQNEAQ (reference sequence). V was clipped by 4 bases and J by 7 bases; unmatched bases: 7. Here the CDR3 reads CASSSTTGGSEKLFF. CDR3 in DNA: TGTGCCAGCAGCTCGACGACAGGGGGAAGTGAAAAACTGTTTTTT.

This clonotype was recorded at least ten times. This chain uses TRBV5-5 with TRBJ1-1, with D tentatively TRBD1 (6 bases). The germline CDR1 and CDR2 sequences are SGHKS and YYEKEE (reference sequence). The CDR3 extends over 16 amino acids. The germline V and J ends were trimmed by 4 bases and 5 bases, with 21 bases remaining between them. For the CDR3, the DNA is TGTGCCAGCAGCCCAGGGGCAGGGTTCTTGGATACTGAAGCTTTCTTT. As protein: CASSPGAGFLDTEAFF.